Listed here are 16 T cell receptor beta chains from one sample, sequenced in a study of beta chain features in type 1 diabetes. All of the isolated RNA was reverse transcribed, so expressed TCRB transcripts were sequenced. Repertoires were generated with immunoSEQ multiplex PCR, while TCRdb's copy carries only in-frame clones and drops some. The sample lists 900,000 or so clones; roughly a sixth were seen once. Material: naive CD4+ T cells from blood. The receptors derive from a woman under 30 in good health.

The table lists this clone with a few counts. Other DNA sequences of this sample code for an identical CDR3. V is TRBV7-2 and J is TRBJ2-5, with 10 bases identical to TRBD2. J lost 1 base, V lost 5 bases, and 4 bases had no gene match. There are 15 residues in the CDR3. The germline CDR1 and CDR2 sequences are SGHTA and FQGNSA. CDR3 sequence (DNA): TGTGCCAGCAGCCCTCGGACTAGCGGCCAAGAGACCCAGTACTTC. Translation gives CASSPRTSGQETQYF.

The rearrangement links TRBV10-3 to TRBJ2-2, with D uncertain. Germline V lookup: CDR1 ENHRY, CDR2 SYGVKD. V was pared by 4 bases and J by 3 bases, with 12 bases between. The CDR3 covers 15 residues. The CDR3 loop is CAISGYGPDTGELFF. The CDR3 DNA sequence: TGTGCCATCAGTGGGTATGGACCGGACACCGGGGAGCTGTTTTTT.

The CDR3 loop reads CASSSRTSGMNEQFF. The CDR3 bases are TGTGCCAGCAGCTCCCGGACTAGCGGTATGAATGAGCAGTTCTTC. The V gene is TRBV5-6, the J gene TRBJ2-1, with TRBD2 matching over 10 bases. Per the germline V gene, CDR1 is SGHDT and CDR2 is YYEEEE. The CDR3 extends over 15 amino acids. Trimming took 3 bases from V and 7 from J; bases not matched to a gene: 7.

The genes are TRBV10-3 and TRBJ1-1, with D unresolved. The CDR3 has 13 amino acids. Germline-derived CDR1 and CDR2 are ENHRY and SYGVKD. V was clipped by 8 bases and J by 1 base, with 11 bases between them. CDR3 protein: CAIRDRGNTEAFF. CDR3 nucleotide sequence: TGTGCCATCCGCGACCGGGGGAACACTGAAGCTTTCTTT.

The CDR3 DNA follows: TGTGCCAGCAGTAGACAGGGTTTCGGTGGCTACACCTTC. Residues: CASSRQGFGGYTF. The rearrangement joins TRBV28 to TRBJ1-2; TRBD1 aligns across 7 bases. CDR3 size: 13 residues. V was clipped by 5 bases and J by 7 bases; unmatched bases: 7. Germline V gene lookup returns CDR1 MDHEN and CDR2 SYDVKM.

This clone was seen a few times. This chain connects TRBV6-5 to TRBJ1-5; D is unclear. The germline V gene has CDR1 MNHEY and CDR2 SVGAGI. The ends were cut back, 8 bases at V and 0 bases at J, with 8 bases in the middle. This CDR3 has 13 residues. The CDR3 region is CASRDNSNQPQHF. DNA for the CDR3: TGTGCCAGCCGCGACAATAGCAATCAGCCCCAGCATTTT.

The chain recombines TRBV7-3 with TRBJ2-3; 8 bases align to TRBD2. V shed 0 bases, J shed 1 base, and the junction held 3 bases outside the gene matches. Looked up from germline, CDR1 is SGHTA and CDR2 is FQGTGA. There are 16 residues in the CDR3. The CDR3 sequence is CASSLTREVGTDTQYF. The CDR3 DNA reads as TGTGCCAGCAGCTTAACGCGGGAGGTCGGCACAGATACGCAGTATTTT.

The V call is TRBV7-2, the J call TRBJ2-7, with no clear D. Germline V CDR1 and CDR2: SGHTA, FQGNSA. This CDR3 has 15 amino acids. Trimming stripped 1 base from V and 3 bases from J, with 13 bases between. The CDR3 sequence is CASSLGQGLDYEQYF. The CDR3 nucleotides are TGTGCCAGCAGCTTAGGTCAAGGGCTAGACTACGAGCAGTACTTC.

This clone was found a few times. The CDR3 reads CASSWRSSLPEQYF. The CDR3 region has the DNA TGTGCCAGCAGCTGGAGGAGTTCTCTTCCCGAGCAGTACTTC. The chain is built from TRBV13 and TRBJ2-7; D might be TRBD2 (5 bases). The CDR3 extends over 14 amino acids. Germline CDR1 and CDR2: PRHDT and FYEKMQ (reference sequence). The V gene lost 4 bases and the J gene lost 6 bases, with 16 bases spanning the gap. Based on the CDR3 plus reference TRBV13 and TRBJ2-7, the full variable domain is AAGVIQSPRHLIKEKRETATLKCYPIPRHDTVYWYQQGPGQDPQFLISFYEKMQSDKGSIPDRFSAQQFSDYHSELNMSSLELGDSALYFCASSWRSSLPEQYFGPGTRLTVT.

V and J are TRBV4-2 and TRBJ2-1, with 10 bases lining up with TRBD2. CDR1 and CDR2 from the germline V gene are LGHNA and YNFKEQ. The CDR3 runs to 19 residues. The V segment lost 0 bases and the J segment 4 bases; nucleotides outside the gene matches: 12. The CDR3 nucleotides are TGTGCCAGCAGCCAAGAAGGTCTAGCGGGAGTGGCTCGTTACAATGAGCAGTTCTTC. Amino acid sequence: CASSQEGLAGVARYNEQFF.

This clone was counted at least ten times. Within the sample, other DNA sequences also encode this same CDR3. The V call is TRBV7-2, the J call TRBJ2-3; D is undetermined. Trimming stripped 1 base from V and 2 bases from J, with 1 base between. The germline V gene has CDR1 SGHTA and CDR2 FQGNSA. CDR3 length equals 12 residues. The CDR3 sequence is CASSLDTDTQYF. For the CDR3, the DNA is TGTGCCAGCAGCTTAGACACAGATACGCAGTATTTT.

This chain connects TRBV7-9 to TRBJ2-2; D is ambiguous. Germline CDR1 reads SEHNR; CDR2 reads FQNEAQ (reference sequence). The CDR3 covers 14 residues. V lost 5 bases and J 6 bases, leaving 13 bases between the germline ends. This chain's CDR3 is CASSPTPGSGELFF. CDR3 DNA sequence: TGTGCCAGCAGCCCAACCCCGGGTTCCGGGGAGCTGTTTTTT.

The genes are TRBV11-1 and TRBJ1-3, with 10 nucleotides matching TRBD1. The CDR3 covers 14 residues. Germline V CDR1 and CDR2: SGHAT, FQDESV (reference sequence). J lost 10 bases, V lost 0 bases, and 3 bases had no gene match. CDR3 protein: CASSLARDRGTIYF. DNA for the CDR3: TGTGCCAGCAGCTTAGCCCGGGACAGGGGAACCATATATTTT. Supplemented by reference TRBV11-1 and TRBJ1-3, the full variable domain reads EAEVAQSPRYKITEKSQAVAFWCDPISGHATLYWYRQILGQGPELLVQFQDESVVDDSQLPKDRFSAERLKGVDSTLKIQPAELGDSAMYLCASSLARDRGTIYFGEGSWLTVV.

In DNA, the CDR3 is TGTGCCAGCAGTTTATGGTCTAGCGGGAGTAATGAGCAGTTCTTC. Amino acid sequence: CASSLWSSGSNEQFF. This chain connects TRBV27 to TRBJ2-1, with TRBD2 identical over 10 bases. With 1 base clipped from V and 7 bases from J, the junction kept 4 bases outside the gene matches. Looked up from germline, CDR1 is MNHEY and CDR2 is SMNVEV (reference sequence). This CDR3 has 15 amino acids.

The sample holds a few counts of this clone. The gene calls are TRBV6-5 and TRBJ2-6, with D possibly being TRBD1 or TRBD2 (5 bases each). CDR3 length: 15 residues. Germline V gene data show CDR1 as MNHEY and CDR2 as SVGAGI. Deletions cut 6 bases from V and 0 bases from J, with 9 bases between. The CDR3 loop reads CASSLGASGANVLTF. CDR3 coding DNA: TGTGCCAGCAGCCTCGGGGCCTCTGGGGCCAACGTCCTGACTTTC.

This chain joins TRBV7-2 and TRBJ2-1; TRBD2 matches at 7 bases. Trimming took 5 bases from V and 4 from J; bases not matched to a gene: 11. Germline CDR1 is SGHTA and CDR2 is FQGNSA. This CDR3 comprises 16 residues. The CDR3 is CASSRGAGLGYNEQFF. The CDR3 DNA sequence: TGTGCCAGCAGCCGAGGAGCGGGACTCGGGTACAATGAGCAGTTCTTC.